The T cell receptor (beta chain) described here comes from a study of response to subunit inactivated influenza vaccine. Study observations and caveats: Authors suggested few new T cells are recruited by each seasonal influenza vaccination.

Germline CDR1 and CDR2: DFQATT and SNEGSKA (reference sequence). The CDR3 contains 14 residues. Deletions cut 1 base from V and 5 bases from J, with 14 bases between. MiXCR, applied by TCRdb to the RT-PCR reads, yields one record per CDR3 protein. Among 500,000 or so distinct CDR3 sequences, about 10% were seen once, and the ten largest hold more than 10%. This clonotype was recorded at least ten times. The antigen is unknown. Sequenced material: PBMCs from blood, taken 35 to 45 days after vaccination. The TCR sequence derives from a man aged 45-65 years who received an inactivated influenza vaccine. This chain links TRBV20-1 with TRBJ2-5, with D tentatively TRBD1 (6 bases). CDR3 sequence: CSARGQGTPETQYF. As DNA, the CDR3 is TGCAGTGCTAGAGGGCAGGGGACCCCTGAGACCCAGTACTTC.